This TCR beta chain is from a study of T cell clonality in common variable immunodeficiency. Overall study findings and caveats: Repertoire-complication correlations in CVID were limited by patient heterogeneity. Common variable immunodeficiency TCR beta sequences reportedly had fewer deletions and N-nucleotide insertions.

This clone has more than one count but fewer than ten. Its cognate antigen is unknown. The CDR3 extends 3 residues past the end of the read, so its final part is completed from the germline J gene. CVID subjects were neither ill nor on immunomodulatory or immunosuppressive medication at sampling. The method was immunoSEQ multiplex PCR; TCRdb's version includes in-frame clones alone and lacks a portion of them. The table lists around 16,000 clones, with no singletons. Germline loops: CDR1 SEHNR, CDR2 FQNEAQ (reference sequence). There are 14 residues in the CDR3. The sequencing input was peripheral blood mononuclear cells. The gene calls are TRBV7-9 and TRBJ1-2; tentatively, D is TRBD1 (6 bases). The clonotype comes from a human donor with common variable immunodeficiency. The CDR3: CASSLGVTGSGYTF. CDR3 DNA, as far as it was read: TGTGCCAGCAGCTTAGGCGTCACAGGGTCCGGC.